This T cell receptor beta chain is from a study of T cells in Graves' hyperthyroidism and ophthalmopathy. Amplification targeted TCR beta CDR3 regions from RNA transcripts. A set of HTBI primers served as the primers for a first-round RT-PCR of the TCR CDR3. Each CDR3 protein is one row after TCRdb ran MiXCR on the multiplex PCR reads. This table holds hundreds of thousands of distinct CDR3 sequences, 24% found once. The sequence was collected from a woman younger than 45 with Graves' ophthalmopathy. Sequencing was carried out using blood.

The CDR3 nucleotides read TGCGCCAGCAGCCAAGGCCCGGACAGGGTCACAGATACGCAGTATTTT. Residues: CASSQGPDRVTDTQYF. This chain joins TRBV4-3 and TRBJ2-3, with TRBD1 matching 8 bases. The CDR3 is made up of 16 amino acids. With V trimmed by 1 base and J by 2 bases, 5 bases remained unmatched. CDR1 and CDR2 from the germline V gene are LGHNA and YSLEER.